The text below deals with one T cell receptor (beta chain). From germline, CDR1 is ENHRY and CDR2 SYGVKD. V shed 11 bases, J shed 7 bases, and the junction held 4 bases outside the gene matches. The CDR3 is 12 amino acids. These data come from a study of cytomegalovirus exposure and HLA in healthy donors. The PCR ran on 60 Vbeta and 13 Jbeta primers. Data came from immunoSEQ multiplex PCR; TCRdb stores just in-frame clones and leaves some out. The table has fewer than 250,000 clones, roughly 75% seen once. The sample was PBMCs. The rearrangement uses TRBV10-3 and TRBJ1-6, with 8 bases fitting TRBD1. The sequence came from a woman under 40 in good health and CMV-seronegative. In nucleotides, the CDR3 is TGTGCCTCCGGACAGGGCAATTCACCCCTCCACTTT. Its protein is CASGQGNSPLHF.